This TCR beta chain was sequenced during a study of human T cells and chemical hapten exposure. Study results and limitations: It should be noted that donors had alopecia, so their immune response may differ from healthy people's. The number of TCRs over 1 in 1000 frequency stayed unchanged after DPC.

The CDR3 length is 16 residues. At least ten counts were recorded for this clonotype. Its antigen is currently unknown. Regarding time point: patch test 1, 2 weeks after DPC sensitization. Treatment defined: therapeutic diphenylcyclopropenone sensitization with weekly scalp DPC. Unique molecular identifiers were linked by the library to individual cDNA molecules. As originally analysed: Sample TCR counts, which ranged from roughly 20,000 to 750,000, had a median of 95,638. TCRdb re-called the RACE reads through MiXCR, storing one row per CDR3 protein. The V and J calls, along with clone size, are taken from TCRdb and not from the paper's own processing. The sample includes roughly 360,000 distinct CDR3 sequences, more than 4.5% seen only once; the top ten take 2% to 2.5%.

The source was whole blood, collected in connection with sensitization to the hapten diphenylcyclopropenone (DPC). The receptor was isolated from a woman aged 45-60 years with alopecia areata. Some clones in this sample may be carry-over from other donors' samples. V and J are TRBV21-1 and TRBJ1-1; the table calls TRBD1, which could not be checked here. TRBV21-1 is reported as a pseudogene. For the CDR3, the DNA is TGTGCCAGCCCGAGACGGGGGCGTAAGATAAGCACTGAAGCTTTCTTT. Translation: CASPRRGRKISTEAFF.